A single T cell receptor beta chain is shown here with its context. Its cognate antigen is unknown. No progression to ophthalmopathy during 18 months of follow-up defined stable disease. Diagnostic assessment was based on clinical symptoms, serum thyroxine and TRAb, thyroid ultrasound and orbital computed tomography. The PBMCs were sourced from fresh peripheral blood (about 10 ml). Using RNA transcripts as the source, TCR beta CDR3 regions were amplified. The primer set for the first-round RT-PCR of the TCR CDR3 was HTBI. MiXCR was run by TCRdb on the multiplex PCR reads, yielding one entry per CDR3 protein. The sample has under 400,000 distinct CDR3 sequences, over 11% seen once. This record comes from a study of T cells in Graves' hyperthyroidism and ophthalmopathy. General study findings and limits: Most thyroid clonotypes expanded above 0.001 appeared in blood too.

Germline V gene sequence: CDR1 DFQATT, CDR2 SNEGSKA (reference sequence). Germline trimming cut 3 bases from V and 10 bases from J; bases unmatched to any gene: 3. This CDR3 has 14 residues. The gene calls are TRBV20-1 and TRBJ2-1; 16 nucleotides match TRBD2. This sequence originates from a woman aged 60 to 75 with Graves' hyperthyroidism. Sequencing used blood. CDR3 sequence: CSARGTSGREEQFF. CDR3 DNA sequence: TGCAGTGCTAGGGGGACTAGCGGGAGGGAGGAGCAGTTCTTC.